This paragraph reports one TCR beta chain. The data derive from a study of control samples from healthy donors and cancer patients. Only in-frame clones appear in the TCRdb table, and some are missing; sequencing was by immunoSEQ multiplex PCR. The profile shows 45,000 to 60,000 clones, about nine tenths of them singletons. Germline values: CDR1 LNHNV, CDR2 YYDKDF (reference sequence). Trimming left V 3 bases short and J 7 bases short, with 12 bases between. The CDR3 length is 13 residues. Material for sequencing was PBMCs. The rearrangement uses TRBV15 and TRBJ1-2, with D possibly TRBD1 on 6 matching bases. The sequence came from a man in his fifties or sixties with head and neck cancer. DNA for the CDR3: TGTGCCACCAGCAGGCCAGGGGTTGGTGGCTACACCTTC. Protein sequence: CATSRPGVGGYTF.